This is a list of T cell receptor beta chains from one sample in a study of T cell responses to AZD1222 COVID-19 vaccine. Assay: immunoSEQ multiplex PCR; the TCRdb copy retains only in-frame clones and omits some. The table lists about 110,000 clones, about four fifths of them singletons, with roughly 9.5% in the top ten. This sample comprised peripheral blood, obtained on day 0 of AZD1222 vaccination. These receptors were taken from an adult in good health. The CDR3 runs from the conserved cysteine through the conserved F or W. Fields, in order: D gene, clone size, V gene, CDR3 length, J gene, CDR3 DNA, CDR3 protein. A D gene is named only where the DNA matches it firmly. Rows may omit the clone size; those that give it use once, few, many or a size class.

D gene: -
clone size: once
V gene: TRBV28
CDR3 length: 15
J gene: TRBJ1-6
CDR3 DNA: TGTGCCAGCAGGTCCAATCAGGGAATGTATTCACCCCTCCACTTT
CDR3 protein: CASRSNQGMYSPLHF

D gene: -
clone size: -
V gene: TRBV7-9
CDR3 length: 16
J gene: TRBJ1-2
CDR3 DNA: TGTGCCAGCAGCTCGCGCAGGGAGGCAGGCTTCTATGGCTACACCTTC
CDR3 protein: CASSSRREAGFYGYTF

D gene: TRBD1
clone size: -
V gene: TRBV24-1
CDR3 length: 13
J gene: TRBJ1-5
CDR3 DNA: TGTGCCACCAGAGGGACAGGGAATCAGCCCCAGCATTTT
CDR3 protein: CATRGTGNQPQHF

D gene: TRBD1
clone size: -
V gene: TRBV15
CDR3 length: 17
J gene: TRBJ1-5
CDR3 DNA: TGTGCCACCAGCTCCGGGACAGGGGCATATAGCAATCAGCCCCAGCATTTT
CDR3 protein: CATSSGTGAYSNQPQHF

D gene: -
clone size: -
V gene: TRBV11-3
CDR3 length: 15
J gene: TRBJ2-2
CDR3 DNA: TGTGCCAGCAGCTTAGGAGCGACGAACACCGGGGAGCTGTTTTTT
CDR3 protein: CASSLGATNTGELFF

D gene: -
clone size: -
V gene: TRBV6-1
CDR3 length: 13
J gene: TRBJ1-1
CDR3 DNA: TGTGCCAGCAGTGAGTACGGCGACACTGAAGCTTTCTTT
CDR3 protein: CASSEYGDTEAFF

D gene: -
clone size: once
V gene: TRBV5-1
CDR3 length: 14
J gene: TRBJ1-1
CDR3 DNA: TGCGCCAGCAGCTACCACAGGGAGAACACTGAAGCTTTCTTT
CDR3 protein: CASSYHRENTEAFF

D gene: TRBD1
clone size: -
V gene: TRBV5-4
CDR3 length: 15
J gene: TRBJ2-1
CDR3 DNA: TGTGCCAGCAGCTTGGTGGTTCAGGGGGCGAAGGAGCAGTTCTTC
CDR3 protein: CASSLVVQGAKEQFF

D gene: -
clone size: -
V gene: TRBV3-1/TRBV3-2
CDR3 length: 21
J gene: TRBJ2-1
CDR3 DNA: TGTGCCAGCAGCCAAGAAGGGTCGGTCAGGGGCCCCCCTGTCCCCTACAATGAGCAGTTCTTC
CDR3 protein: CASSQEGSVRGPPVPYNEQFF

D gene: -
clone size: -
V gene: TRBV15
CDR3 length: 15
J gene: TRBJ2-7
CDR3 DNA: TGTGCCACCAGCAGAGGAGGCTTTGGGTCCTACGAGCAGTACTTC
CDR3 protein: CATSRGGFGSYEQYF

D gene: -
clone size: once
V gene: TRBV9
CDR3 length: 14
J gene: TRBJ2-3
CDR3 DNA: TGTGCCAGCAGCGTGGGGGGACCAACAGATACGCAGTATTTT
CDR3 protein: CASSVGGPTDTQYF

D gene: -
clone size: -
V gene: TRBV29-1
CDR3 length: 11
J gene: TRBJ2-2
CDR3 DNA: TGCAGCGGAGGACTGGTCGGGGAGCTGTTTTTT
CDR3 protein: CSGGLVGELFF

D gene: TRBD1
clone size: -
V gene: TRBV10-3
CDR3 length: 13
J gene: TRBJ1-2
CDR3 DNA: TGTGCCATCAGTCCGGGACAGAACTATGGCTACACCTTC
CDR3 protein: CAISPGQNYGYTF

D gene: -
clone size: few
V gene: TRBV18
CDR3 length: 17
J gene: TRBJ2-3
CDR3 DNA: TGTGCCAGCTCGCCTAGGCAGACTATTAGCCTCACAGATACGCAGTATTTT
CDR3 protein: CASSPRQTISLTDTQYF

D gene: -
clone size: -
V gene: TRBV30
CDR3 length: 12
J gene: TRBJ1-1
CDR3 DNA: TGTGCCTGGGAAGGGGGAGGCACTGAAGCTTTCTTT
CDR3 protein: CAWEGGGTEAFF

D gene: -
clone size: -
V gene: TRBV21-1
CDR3 length: 19
J gene: TRBJ2-1
CDR3 DNA: TGTGCCAGCAGCAAAGCGCGGAGACAGGGGGTTCACTCCTACAATGAGCAGTTCTTC
CDR3 protein: CASSKARRQGVHSYNEQFF